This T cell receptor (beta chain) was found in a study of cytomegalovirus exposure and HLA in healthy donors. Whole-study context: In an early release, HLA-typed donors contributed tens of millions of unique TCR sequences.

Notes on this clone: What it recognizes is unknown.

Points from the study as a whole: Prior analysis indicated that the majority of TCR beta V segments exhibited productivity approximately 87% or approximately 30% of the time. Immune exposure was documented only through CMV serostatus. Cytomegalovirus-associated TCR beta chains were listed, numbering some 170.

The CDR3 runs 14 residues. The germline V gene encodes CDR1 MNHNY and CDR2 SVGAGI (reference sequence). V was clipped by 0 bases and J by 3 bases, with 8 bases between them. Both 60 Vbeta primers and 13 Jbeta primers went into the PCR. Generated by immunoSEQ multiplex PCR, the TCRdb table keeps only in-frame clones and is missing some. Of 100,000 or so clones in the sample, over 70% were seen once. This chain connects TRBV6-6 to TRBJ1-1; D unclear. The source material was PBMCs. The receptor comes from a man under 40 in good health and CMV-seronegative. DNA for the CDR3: TGTGCCAGCAGTTACTCGAGTGATTACACTGAAGCTTTCTTT. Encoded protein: CASSYSSDYTEAFF.